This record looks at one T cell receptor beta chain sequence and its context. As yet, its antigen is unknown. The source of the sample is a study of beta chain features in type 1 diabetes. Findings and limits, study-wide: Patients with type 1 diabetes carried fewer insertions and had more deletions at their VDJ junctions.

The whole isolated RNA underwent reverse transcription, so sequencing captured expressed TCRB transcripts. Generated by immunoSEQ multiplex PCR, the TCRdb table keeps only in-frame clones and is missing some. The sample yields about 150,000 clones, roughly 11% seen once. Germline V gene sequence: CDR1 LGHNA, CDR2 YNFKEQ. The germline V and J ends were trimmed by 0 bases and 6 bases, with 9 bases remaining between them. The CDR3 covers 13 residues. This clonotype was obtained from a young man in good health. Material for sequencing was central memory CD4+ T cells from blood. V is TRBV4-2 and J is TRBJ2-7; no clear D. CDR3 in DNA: TGTGCCAGCAGCCAAGATGGATGGGGCGAGCAGTACTTC. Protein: CASSQDGWGEQYF.